This T cell receptor (beta chain) was sequenced during a study of identical twins. TCRdb re-analysed the 5' RACE reads in MiXCR, keeping a single row per CDR3 protein. The sample lists 1.5 million to 2 million distinct CDR3 sequences, roughly 35% seen once, with over 0.25% in the top ten. V trimming: 5 bases; J trimming: 11 bases; junction bases outside the gene matches: 12. The germline V gene has CDR1 DFQATT and CDR2 SNEGSKA (reference sequence). CDR3 length: 14 amino acids. The sequence was obtained from a newborn girl in good health. V usage is TRBV20-1 and J usage is TRBJ2-5, with 12 bases that match TRBD2. Material for sequencing was cord blood. CDR3 DNA: TGCAGTGCTGACCTAGCGGGGGGGTACAATGAGCAGTACTTC. As protein: CSADLAGGYNEQYF.